What follows is one TCR beta chain and its context. What this receptor recognizes is not known. Per-base quality was not reported, and no clone a single base away is much larger than it. This sample stems from a study of identifying expanded T cells in peripheral blood (dated by TCRdb to 2018 to 2020). Notes on the research overall: Technical replicates were generated by sequencing separate aliquots of the same genomic DNA pool, with four replicates compared pairwise.

What the study reported, not specific to this receptor: Variance in clone template counts between approximately 2-week samples significantly increased with total template count across all healthy donors. The binomial model flagged around 1.3 differentially abundant clones between technical replicates, compared with about 16.4 over about 2 weeks and roughly 19 over four weeks. The beta-binomial model significantly reduced the number of clones called differentially abundant and the false-positive rate across all healthy-donor time intervals. The authors expected biological variance in healthy repertoires might increase further over much longer intervals such as months to years.

No immune events, such as infections, were documented for the healthy donors during the collection period. To calibrate time-dependent variance in a beta-binomial model of T-cell clone differential abundance, blood repertoires from healthy donors were used as a training cohort. There were some ten healthy donors in the training cohort, of whom 3 were female and 7 were male. An age range of about 25 to 64 years, with an average of 43 years, was recorded for the donors. Whole blood, obtained from a commercial supplier, was collected from each healthy donor at three time points spaced around two weeks apart. For immunosequencing, genomic DNA was extracted from unsorted whole blood. The immunoSEQ Assay, which relies on bias-controlled multiplex PCR amplification of genomic DNA, was used to profile TCRbeta CDR3 regions. Per the source publication's procedure: To quantify the absolute abundance of each unique TCRbeta CDR3 region, the sequences were collapsed and filtered. Two models were used to test differential abundance: a binomial model (Fisher-equivalent) and a beta-binomial model that adds time-dependent variance fitted from healthy donors. Clones with fewer than 5 combined templates were excluded, and clones with Benjamini-Hochberg FDR below 0.01 were called differentially abundant. Using the form v = (b*log(k)+a)^2, the beta-binomial variance was modeled as a function of the total template count across the two samples. Here the immuneACCESS table is served through TCRdb, limited to in-frame sequences with V and J called. Missing clones are a known gap in these copies; in checked studies unresolved V genes cover under half, and the rest lacks a known reason. D and trimming come from the DNA, and the V and J calls and clone size come from that table. The sample profile shows under 120,000 clones; more than 85% of them were found once. The ten largest clones take up about 17% of the sample.

The CDR3 numbers 15 residues from cysteine through phenylalanine. Only CDR3 DNA is held: 45 bases, read in frame from base 1. The germline V gene sets CDR1 to SGHTA and CDR2 to FQGNSA. Deletion took 5 bases off V and 0 bases off J, with a span of 11 bases between the germline ends. The clonotype originates from a person aged 18-70 years in good health. The rearrangement combines TRBV7-2 with TRBJ2-1; no D segment can be confidently identified. The sample taken for sequencing was blood. The bases read TGTGCCAGCAGCATCGAGAGGCCCTCCTACAATGAGCAGTTCTTC. It specifies CASSIERPSYNEQFF. Supplemented by the reference TRBV7-2 and TRBJ2-1 proteins around the CDR3, the complete variable domain is GAGVSQSPSNKVTEKGKDVELRCDPISGHTALYWYRQSLGQGLEFLIYFQGNSAPDKSGLPSDRFSAERTGGSVSTLTIQRTQQEDSAVYLCASSIERPSYNEQFFGPGTRLTVL.